This passage covers 10 T cell receptor beta chains from one sample sequenced in a study of identical twins. TCRdb called the 5' RACE reads again in MiXCR, with one record for every CDR3 protein. The table lists under 300,000 distinct CDR3 sequences, approximately 5.9% of them singletons. This sample was also put to use in a study of T cells expressing NK-cell markers.

Sequencing input: CD8+ T cells sorted from blood. The source is a woman younger than 30 in good health.

Remarks on this clonotype: The germline gene is not matched at one end of the junction; a read error may be the cause. The J gene is TRBJ2-3, the V gene TRBV7-9; 14 bases are a match to TRBD2. The CDR3 contains 17 residues. Germline V gives CDR1 SEHNR, CDR2 FQNEAQ (reference sequence). CDR3 region: CANSPGLAGGDTDTQYF. The CDR3, as DNA: TGTGCCAACAGCCCTGGACTAGCGGGAGGTGACACAGATACGCAGTATTTT.

This clonotype was counted many times. The V call is TRBV9, the J call TRBJ2-1; 7 bases are a match to TRBD2. With 0 bases clipped from V and 4 bases from J, the junction kept 4 bases outside the gene matches. Looked up from germline, CDR1 is SGDLS and CDR2 is YYNGEE. The CDR3 contains 15 residues. The CDR3 is CASSVVWGGYNEQFF. For the CDR3, the DNA is TGTGCCAGCAGCGTAGTGTGGGGGGGATACAATGAGCAGTTCTTC.

This clonotype was counted a few times. The V and J genes are TRBV7-9 and TRBJ2-7, with unresolved D. Trimming took 1 base from V and 7 from J, leaving 8 bases between them. Germline CDR1 SEHNR, CDR2 FQNEAQ (reference sequence). The CDR3 spans 12 residues. CDR3 amino acids: CASSLDVREQYF. CDR3 nucleotides: TGTGCCAGCAGCTTAGATGTAAGGGAGCAGTACTTC.

This clonotype was counted between two and nine times. The chain joins TRBV2 to TRBJ2-7; 7 bases are a match to TRBD1. The CDR3 is made up of 12 amino acids. Per the germline V gene, CDR1 is SNHLY and CDR2 is FYNNEI. After removal of 8 bases from V and 2 bases from J, the junction contained 3 bases not matched to a gene. The DNA for the CDR3 is TGTGCCAGCGACAGGGAACCCTACGAGCAGTACTTC. Encoded protein: CASDREPYEQYF.

V is TRBV6-2 or TRBV6-3 and J is TRBJ2-1; D is ambiguous. CDR1 is MNHEY and CDR2 is SVGEGT in the germline V gene. Trimming shortened V by 2 bases and J by 8 bases, and 13 bases separated the two germline ends. CDR3 length: 14 residues. The CDR3 DNA reads TGTGCCAGCAGTTACGGGGTACCCGGCGATGAGCAGTTCTTC. Translation: CASSYGVPGDEQFF.

V and J are TRBV27 and TRBJ1-1; D remains ambiguous. This CDR3 is built from 15 residues. CDR1 and CDR2 from the germline V gene are MNHEY and SMNVEV (reference sequence). V lost 5 bases to trimming and J lost 0 bases, with 13 bases between them. The CDR3 region is CASSPAGRVNTEAFF. In DNA, the CDR3 is TGTGCCAGCAGTCCGGCCGGGCGGGTGAACACTGAAGCTTTCTTT.

This clonotype was counted a few times. The genes are TRBV4-1 and TRBJ2-7, with D maybe TRBD2 (5 bases). V dropped 3 bases and J dropped 0 bases, with 9 bases sitting between them. This CDR3 region has 14 residues. Germline V CDR1 and CDR2: MGHRA, YSYEKL. The CDR3 region has the DNA TGCGCCAGCAGCCATTGGACTGGCTCCTACGAGCAGTACTTC. The encoded protein is CASSHWTGSYEQYF.

This clonotype was seen at least ten times. This chain joins TRBV12-3 or TRBV12-4 and TRBJ2-1; D gene uncertain. This CDR3 has 13 amino acids. Trimming removed 7 bases from V and 7 bases from J, with 14 bases in between. CDR3 residues: CASIPLGGNEQFF. DNA for the CDR3: TGTGCCAGCATCCCCCTAGGTGGTAATGAGCAGTTCTTC.

This clonotype was picked up a small number of times. The chain recombines TRBV11-2 with TRBJ2-7; maybe TRBD2 (5 bases). This CDR3 comprises 14 residues. V was pared by 5 bases and J by 6 bases, with 17 bases between. Germline CDR1 reads SGHAT; CDR2 reads FQNNGV. The CDR3, as DNA: TGTGCCAGCAGCCAAGACACTAGATCCCCCGAGCAGTACTTC. Amino acids: CASSQDTRSPEQYF.

In this sample, this clonotype turned up a few times. The chain recombines TRBV5-1 with TRBJ2-6; 9 nucleotides match TRBD1. V shed 0 bases, J shed 0 bases, and the junction held 7 bases outside the gene matches. This CDR3 is built from 19 residues. Looked up from germline, CDR1 is SGHRS and CDR2 is YFSETQ. Written as DNA, the CDR3 is TGCGCCAGCAGCTTGGCACCGGTGGACAGGGGCTCTGGGGCCAACGTCCTGACTTTC. Amino acid sequence: CASSLAPVDRGSGANVLTF. The variable domain in full, completed from reference TRBV5-1 and TRBJ2-6, reads KAGVTQTPRYLIKTRGQQVTLSCSPISGHRSVSWYQQTPGQGLQFLFEYFSETQRNKGNFPGRFSGRQFSNSRSEMNVSTLELGDSALYLCASSLAPVDRGSGANVLTFGAGSRLTVL.